What follows are 17 T cell receptor beta chains derived from one specimen sequenced in a study of PD-1 blockade in mismatch repair-deficient tumors. Assay: immunoSEQ multiplex PCR; the TCRdb copy retains only in-frame clones and omits some. The sample lists about 120,000 clones, 70% to 80% occurring once. The material was peripheral blood, obtained approximately 64 weeks after starting pembrolizumab. Receptors originate from an adult with mismatch repair-deficient cancer.

V gene TRBV10-3 combines with J gene TRBJ1-1; tentative D call: TRBD1 (5 bases). The V end lost 2 bases, the J end lost 4 bases, and 11 bases lay between the germline ends. The CDR3 is 14 residues long. Germline CDR1 and CDR2: ENHRY and SYGVKD. The CDR3 loop reads CAISETGAVTEAFF. CDR3 nucleotides: TGTGCCATCAGTGAGACAGGTGCGGTCACTGAAGCTTTCTTT.

The CDR3 region is CASRRHPSGTEAFF. The CDR3 coding sequence is TGTGCCAGCAGGAGGCATCCTTCAGGGACTGAAGCTTTCTTT. The chain links TRBV6-5 to TRBJ1-1; D is perhaps TRBD1 (5 bases). Trimming removed 6 bases from V and 5 bases from J, with 16 bases in between. CDR1 is MNHEY, CDR2 SVGAGI, per germline. This CDR3 contains 14 residues.

This clone has just one count. The chain carries TRBV2 and TRBJ2-7, with D perhaps TRBD2 (6 bases). Trimming removed 4 bases from V and 3 bases from J, with 7 bases in between. CDR1 and CDR2 from the germline V gene are SNHLY and FYNNEI. The CDR3 runs 12 residues. In DNA, the CDR3 is TGTGCCAGCAGTGTGGGAGGCTACGAGCAGTACTTC. This sequence encodes CASSVGGYEQYF.

This clone has a handful of counts. The genes are TRBV13 and TRBJ1-2; D unclear. V lost 7 bases and J 2 bases, leaving 8 bases between the germline ends. Germline CDR1 is PRHDT and CDR2 is FYEKMQ (reference sequence). The CDR3 contains 12 residues. CDR3 sequence reads: CASMSGNYGYTF. DNA for the CDR3: TGTGCCAGCATGTCAGGAAACTATGGCTACACCTTC.

Only a few counts were recorded for this clone. The chain has TRBV11-2 and TRBJ2-7; 10 bases align to TRBD1. CDR3 length equals 15 residues. With 5 bases clipped from V and 6 bases from J, the junction kept 10 bases outside the gene matches. Per the germline V gene, CDR1 is SGHAT and CDR2 is FQNNGV. The DNA of the CDR3 is TGTGCCAGCAGCCACACGTCCCGGGACAGGGGCGAGCAGTACTTC. Protein sequence: CASSHTSRDRGEQYF. The complete variable domain, with remaining parts taken from reference TRBV11-2 and TRBJ2-7, reads EAGVAQSPRYKIIEKRQSVAFWCNPISGHATLYWYQQILGQGPKLLIQFQNNGVVDDSQLPKDRFSAERLKGVDSTLKIQPAKLEDSAVYLCASSHTSRDRGEQYFGPGTRLTVT.

V and J are TRBV30 and TRBJ1-1; 7 nucleotides match TRBD1. Germline V gene sequence: CDR1 GTSNPN, CDR2 SVGIG (reference sequence). Trimming removed 2 bases from V and 9 bases from J; junction bases left unmatched: 6. CDR3 length: 12 residues. CDR3 DNA sequence: TGTGCCTGGAGTAAAGGACAGGTACAAGCTTTCTTT. Residues: CAWSKGQVQAFF.

The chain has TRBV14 and TRBJ2-1; D possibly corresponds to TRBD2 (6 bases). The length of the CDR3 is 13 residues. Germline V gene data show CDR1 as SGHDN and CDR2 as FVKESK. V was clipped by 3 bases and J by 10 bases, with 13 bases between them. The CDR3 region has the DNA TGTGCCAGCAGCCAGTCACCGGGACTGGAGCAGTTCTTC. Amino acids: CASSQSPGLEQFF.

V and J are TRBV27 and TRBJ2-1; TRBD2 agrees at 8 bases. Germline-derived CDR1 and CDR2 are MNHEY and SMNVEV (reference sequence). The CDR3 runs 14 residues. Trimming at V came to 3 bases and at J to 9 bases, leaving 7 bases not matched to a gene. The DNA for the CDR3 is TGTGCCAGCAGTTTGGGACTAGGGATGGGTGAGCAGTTCTTC. This codes for CASSLGLGMGEQFF.

This clone was counted once. V and J are TRBV7-2 and TRBJ1-1; D gene unclear. Germline V CDR1 and CDR2: SGHTA, FQGNSA. V lost 3 bases and J 1 base, leaving 6 bases between the germline ends. This CDR3 region has 13 residues. The CDR3, as DNA: TGTGCCAGCAGCTTCAACAGGAACACTGAAGCTTTCTTT. Translating gives CASSFNRNTEAFF.

The chain joins TRBV27 to TRBJ2-5, with a weak D call TRBD2 (5 bases). CDR3 length equals 14 residues. Germline-derived CDR1 and CDR2 are MNHEY and SMNVEV (reference sequence). V dropped 9 bases and J dropped 5 bases, with 19 bases sitting between them. The DNA for the CDR3 is TGTGCCAGTAGGCCAAGCGGTTATGGGGAGACCCAGTACTTC. This sequence encodes CASRPSGYGETQYF.

This clone was observed a few times. This CDR3 is also generated by other DNA sequences in the sample. The chain is built from TRBV7-2 and TRBJ2-5, with 7 bases that match TRBD2. CDR1 SGHTA and CDR2 FQGNSA come from the germline V gene. The CDR3 extends over 13 amino acids. Trimming removed 3 bases from V and 3 bases from J; junction bases left unmatched: 1. The CDR3 loop reads CASSFAGEETQYF. The CDR3 coding sequence is TGTGCCAGCAGCTTCGCGGGAGAAGAGACCCAGTACTTC.

The chain couples TRBV6-5 to TRBJ1-2; the match to TRBD1 covers 8 bases. V shed 2 bases, J shed 5 bases, and the junction held 7 bases outside the gene matches. The CDR3 runs to 15 residues. Germline V gives CDR1 MNHEY, CDR2 SVGAGI. The CDR3 DNA reads as TGTGCCAGCAGTTACGTCCAGGGGGCGGGATATGGCTACACCTTC. This gives the protein CASSYVQGAGYGYTF.

This chain links TRBV29-1 with TRBJ2-1; 7 bases map to TRBD1. Germline assignment: CDR1 SQVTM and CDR2 ANQGSEA. This CDR3 is 13 amino acids long. The CDR3 DNA follows: TGCGGTGTGACAGGGCCGGTCTACAATGAGCAGTTCTTC. Its protein is CGVTGPVYNEQFF.

The sample holds a few counts of this clone. The rearrangement links TRBV29-1 to TRBJ2-1; no firm D call. Germline lookup yields CDR1 SQVTM and CDR2 ANQGSEA. The length of the CDR3 is 8 residues. V was pared by 4 bases and J by 12 bases, with 4 bases between. In DNA form, the CDR3 reads TGCAGCGTTGGTGGGCAGTTCTTC. Translating gives CSVGGQFF.

The genes are TRBV7-9 and TRBJ2-7; D is uncertain. Germline V CDR1 and CDR2: SEHNR, FQNEAQ (reference sequence). Trimming left V 3 bases short and J 2 bases short, with 5 bases between. The CDR3 spans 12 residues. CDR3 nucleotides: TGTGCCAGCAGCTTCGTTGCCTACGAGCAGTACTTC. It translates to CASSFVAYEQYF.

This chain joins TRBV10-1 and TRBJ2-1; tentatively, D is TRBD2 (6 bases). The germline gives CDR1 WNHNN, CDR2 SYGVQD (reference sequence). This CDR3 spans 15 amino acids. The ends were cut back, 0 bases at V and 7 bases at J, with 13 bases in the middle. The CDR3: CASSESKAGRNEQFF. The DNA of the CDR3 is TGCGCCAGCAGTGAGTCGAAGGCAGGGAGGAATGAGCAGTTCTTC.

The V gene is TRBV4-1, the J gene TRBJ2-4; tentative D call: TRBD2 (6 bases). The germline gives CDR1 MGHRA, CDR2 YSYEKL. CDR3 length equals 14 residues. Deletions cut 1 base from V and 6 bases from J, with 10 bases between. In nucleotides, the CDR3 is TGCGCCAGCAGCCAAGTGCGGGACGCAAACATTCAGTACTTC. Translation gives CASSQVRDANIQYF.